The rows below give T cell receptor beta chains drawn from one sample of a study of CD8 T cells in Susac syndrome. Via MiXCR, TCRdb re-called the immunoSEQ multiplex PCR reads, giving one row per CDR3 protein. The sample includes roughly 180,000 distinct CDR3 sequences, roughly 94% seen only once; the top ten take more than 0.08%. The source material was CD4+ T cells from PBMCs. These receptors came from a human donor with Susac syndrome. Each CDR3 is given with its conserved first and last residue. The D gene is left open where the match is weak. Rows may omit the clone size; those that give it use once, few, many or a size class.

clone_size | j_call | v_call | d_call | cdr3_aa | cdr3_nt
- | TRBJ2-1 | TRBV20-1 | TRBD2 | CSASRGSGSNEQFF | TGCAGTGCTAGTAGGGGGAGCGGGAGCAATGAGCAGTTCTTC
- | TRBJ2-7 | TRBV7-2 | TRBD2 | CASSEGGSGGYYEQYF | TGTGCCAGCAGCGAGGGGGGTAGCGGGGGGTACTACGAGCAGTACTTC
- | TRBJ2-2 | TRBV29-1 | - | CSVGRGSNTGELFF | TGCAGCGTTGGAAGGGGGTCGAACACCGGGGAGCTGTTTTTT
- | TRBJ2-3 | TRBV3-1 | - | CASSPGDGFTDTQYF | TGTGCCAGCAGCCCCGGGGACGGCTTCACAGATACGCAGTATTTT
- | TRBJ2-7 | TRBV12-5 | - | CASQVGGLPYEQYF | TGTGCTAGCCAAGTAGGGGGACTACCCTACGAGCAGTACTTC
- | TRBJ2-2 | TRBV29-1 | TRBD1 | CSAQGQGKGNTGELFF | TGCAGCGCTCAGGGACAGGGGAAAGGGAACACCGGGGAGCTGTTTTTT
- | TRBJ2-1 | TRBV28 | TRBD2 | CASSFVSSGSNEQFF | TGTGCCAGCAGTTTTGTATCTAGCGGGAGCAATGAGCAGTTCTTC
- | TRBJ2-6 | TRBV15 | - | CATSRERRSSGANVLTF | TGTGCCACCAGCAGAGAAAGGAGAAGCTCTGGGGCCAACGTCCTGACTTTC
- | TRBJ2-7 | TRBV6-2/TRBV6-3 | - | CASREGSSYEQYF | TGTGCCAGCAGAGAGGGTTCCTCCTACGAGCAGTACTTC
once | TRBJ1-6 | TRBV6-1 | - | CASTRITSSPLHF | TGTGCCAGCACCAGGATTACTAGTTCACCCCTCCACTTT
- | TRBJ2-3 | TRBV14 | - | CASSQDRTVHGTDTQYF | TGTGCCAGCAGCCAAGACCGGACAGTCCATGGGACAGATACGCAGTATTTT
- | TRBJ2-3 | TRBV30 | TRBD2 | CAWVSRLAGGWDTQYF | TGTGCCTGGGTTTCAAGACTAGCGGGAGGATGGGATACGCAGTATTTT
- | TRBJ2-3 | TRBV7-2 | TRBD1 | CASSFGDSLEVRTDTQYF | TGTGCCAGCAGCTTTGGGGACAGCCTGGAGGTCCGCACAGATACGCAGTATTTT
- | TRBJ1-1 | TRBV12-3/TRBV12-4 | - | CASSFSGKGTEAFF | TGTGCCAGCAGTTTTTCAGGAAAGGGGACTGAAGCTTTCTTT
- | TRBJ1-4 | TRBV20-1 | TRBD1 | CSASSTGEDEKLFF | TGCAGTGCTAGTTCGACAGGGGAGGATGAAAAACTGTTTTTT
- | TRBJ1-4 | TRBV10-3 | - | CAISEREEKLFF | TGTGCCATCAGTGAGAGGGAAGAAAAACTGTTTTTT
- | TRBJ2-7 | TRBV13 | TRBD1 | CASSLGTGGSYEQYF | TGTGCCAGCAGCTTAGGGACAGGGGGCTCCTACGAGCAGTACTTC
- | TRBJ1-1 | TRBV13 | - | CASSRGQRVTEAFF | TGTGCCAGCAGCCGGGGGCAGAGGGTCACTGAAGCTTTCTTT
- | TRBJ1-4 | TRBV19 | - | CASRGRGPNEKLFF | TGTGCCAGCCGAGGGAGGGGACCTAATGAAAAACTGTTTTTT
few | TRBJ1-1 | TRBV27 | TRBD1 | CASSPPGQGLTEAFF | TGTGCCAGCAGCCCACCCGGACAGGGGCTCACTGAAGCTTTCTTT
- | TRBJ2-2 | TRBV19 | - | CASSMSDTGELFF | TGTGCCAGTAGTATGAGTGACACCGGGGAGCTGTTTTTT
- | TRBJ2-1 | TRBV5-1 | TRBD2 | CASSLVAGGPEQFF | TGCGCCAGCAGCTTGGTCGCGGGGGGGCCCGAGCAGTTCTTC
- | TRBJ2-1 | TRBV28 | - | CASSPLKLAVRIPSYNEQFF | TGTGCCAGCAGTCCCCTCAAACTAGCAGTGAGAATACCCTCCTACAATGAGCAGTTCTTC
- | TRBJ2-3 | TRBV20-1 | - | CSASRVPIGGTQYF | TGCAGTGCCTCCCGGGTCCCTATCGGGGGTACGCAGTATTTT
- | TRBJ2-5 | TRBV5-1 | - | CASSLTPAETQYF | TGCGCCAGCAGCTTGACTCCGGCGGAGACCCAGTACTTC
- | TRBJ2-3 | TRBV3-1 | TRBD2 | CASSQGLAGGRYTQYF | TGTGCCAGCAGCCAAGGCCTAGCGGGAGGGCGGTATACGCAGTATTTT
- | TRBJ2-1 | TRBV18 | TRBD2 | CASSPIAGGRNEQFF | TGTGCCAGCTCACCAATAGCGGGGGGAAGGAATGAGCAGTTCTTC
- | TRBJ1-1 | TRBV29-1 | TRBD1 | CSVLGTANTEAFF | TGCAGCGTCCTTGGGACAGCGAACACTGAAGCTTTCTTT
- | TRBJ2-5 | TRBV25-1 | - | CASSEPYQETQYF | TGTGCCAGCAGTGAACCGTACCAAGAGACCCAGTACTTC
- | TRBJ2-5 | TRBV20-1 | - | CSGLLQETQYF | TGCAGTGGACTACTTCAAGAGACCCAGTACTTC
- | TRBJ2-3 | TRBV20-1 | - | CSARSGGFISTDTQYF | TGCAGTGCTAGATCCGGGGGCTTTATTAGCACAGATACGCAGTATTTT
- | TRBJ2-7 | TRBV28 | - | CASSLPPLRRDEQYF | TGTGCCAGCAGTTTACCCCCCCTACGCCGGGACGAGCAGTACTTC
- | TRBJ1-4 | TRBV16 | - | CASSLQWGSNEKLFF | TGTGCCAGCAGCCTCCAGTGGGGGAGTAATGAAAAACTGTTTTTT
- | TRBJ1-6 | TRBV7-3 | - | CASSQDGTRHSPLHF | TGTGCCAGCAGCCAAGACGGTACAAGGCATTCACCCCTCCACTTT
- | TRBJ2-7 | TRBV7-9 | - | CASSFRGDSYEQYF | TGTGCCAGCAGCTTCCGAGGGGACTCCTACGAGCAGTACTTC
- | TRBJ1-1 | TRBV14 | - | CASSQRPPRDTEAFF | TGTGCCAGCAGCCAACGGCCCCCCCGCGACACTGAAGCTTTCTTT
- | TRBJ2-3 | TRBV7-9 | TRBD2 | CASSRSTWREYADTQYF | TGTGCCAGCAGCCGGTCAACCTGGCGGGAGTACGCAGATACGCAGTATTTT
- | TRBJ2-7 | TRBV12-3/TRBV12-4 | - | CASGTRTTFSEQYF | TGTGCCAGCGGTACCCGGACGACTTTTTCCGAGCAGTACTTC
- | TRBJ2-1 | TRBV18 | TRBD1 | CASSPDRGNTMNNEQFF | TGTGCCAGCTCACCGGACAGGGGGAATACGATGAACAATGAGCAGTTCTTC
- | TRBJ1-1 | TRBV7-2 | - | CASSFGGRTEAFF | TGTGCCAGCAGCTTTGGGGGTCGCACTGAAGCTTTCTTT
once | TRBJ2-1 | TRBV6-5 | - | CASSLLDEQFF | TGTGCCAGCAGTCTATTGGATGAGCAGTTCTTC
- | TRBJ2-3 | TRBV9 | - | CASSVGSAGAADTQYF | TGTGCCAGCAGCGTAGGTTCGGCAGGGGCCGCAGATACGCAGTATTTT
once | TRBJ2-1 | TRBV30 | - | CAWSPGIDEQFF | TGTGCCTGGAGTCCAGGCATCGATGAGCAGTTCTTC
- | TRBJ2-3 | TRBV18 | TRBD1 | CASSRDRLETDTQYF | TGTGCCAGCTCACGGGACAGGCTCGAAACAGATACGCAGTATTTT
- | TRBJ2-7 | TRBV5-1 | - | CASSRTGTTYEQYF | TGCGCCAGCAGTCGGACAGGGACTACCTACGAGCAGTACTTC
- | TRBJ2-5 | TRBV9 | TRBD2 | CASGEGIGQETQYF | TGTGCCAGCGGGGAGGGGATAGGGCAAGAGACCCAGTACTTC
- | TRBJ1-1 | TRBV6-5 | - | CASSRLRGDTEAFF | TGTGCCAGCAGTAGACTTAGGGGAGACACTGAAGCTTTCTTT
- | TRBJ2-1 | TRBV10-3 | - | CAISGPIPSSYNEQFF | TGTGCCATCAGTGGACCGATCCCAAGCTCCTACAATGAGCAGTTCTTC
- | TRBJ1-1 | TRBV5-1 | - | CASSLAPLAEAFF | TGCGCCAGCAGCTTGGCCCCGTTGGCTGAAGCTTTCTTT
- | TRBJ1-4 | TRBV5-1 | - | CASSSGATAATNEKLFF | TGCGCCAGCAGTAGTGGGGCGACTGCTGCAACTAATGAAAAACTGTTTTTT
- | TRBJ1-1 | TRBV7-2 | - | CASSLFGAGNTEAFF | TGTGCCAGCAGCTTATTCGGGGCGGGGAACACTGAAGCTTTCTTT
- | TRBJ2-7 | TRBV7-2 | TRBD2 | CASSRASGYEQYF | TGTGCCAGCAGCCGAGCTAGCGGTTACGAGCAGTACTTC
- | TRBJ2-7 | TRBV27 | - | CASSRHLSYEQYF | TGTGCCAGCAGCAGGCACCTCTCCTACGAGCAGTACTTC
- | TRBJ1-2 | TRBV30 | - | CAWSVTVYGYTF | TGTGCCTGGAGTGTAACAGTCTATGGCTACACCTTC
- | TRBJ2-5 | TRBV4-1 | - | CASRRDFQETQYF | TGCGCCAGCCGGAGGGACTTCCAAGAGACCCAGTACTTC
- | TRBJ2-5 | TRBV5-4 | - | CASSSDGFQETQYF | TGTGCCAGCAGTTCCGACGGATTCCAAGAGACCCAGTACTTC
- | TRBJ1-2 | TRBV7-8 | - | CASSLARQDYGYTF | TGTGCCAGCAGCTTAGCGCGGCAGGACTATGGCTACACCTTC